This T cell receptor beta chain derives from a study of blood T cell repertoires in COVID-19. Whole-study context: Sites across the United States, Italy and Spain contributed samples from acute and convalescent COVID-19.

Original methodology: Using reference gene primer amplification, nucleated cell counts were estimated. Clones were read by immunoSEQ multiplex PCR, and TCRdb kept only the in-frame ones, dropping some. V and J calls and clone size are as listed in that table; D and trimming were resolved from the DNA. The data hold fewer than 250,000 clones, with about 85% observed a single time. This clone was seen just once. The TCR was taken from a man aged 40-55 years with acute or convalescent COVID-19. Sequencing was done on a sample of peripheral blood.

The CDR3 region has the DNA TGTGCCAGTAGTCCGAGAAATTCTAGAGACACAGATACGCAGTATTTT. It specifies CASSPRNSRDTDTQYF. This rearrangement joins TRBV19 to TRBJ2-3; D gene uncertain. This CDR3 spans 16 amino acids. With 5 bases removed from V and 2 bases from J, the gap between germline ends came to 17 bases. From germline, CDR1 is LNHDA and CDR2 SQIVND (reference sequence).